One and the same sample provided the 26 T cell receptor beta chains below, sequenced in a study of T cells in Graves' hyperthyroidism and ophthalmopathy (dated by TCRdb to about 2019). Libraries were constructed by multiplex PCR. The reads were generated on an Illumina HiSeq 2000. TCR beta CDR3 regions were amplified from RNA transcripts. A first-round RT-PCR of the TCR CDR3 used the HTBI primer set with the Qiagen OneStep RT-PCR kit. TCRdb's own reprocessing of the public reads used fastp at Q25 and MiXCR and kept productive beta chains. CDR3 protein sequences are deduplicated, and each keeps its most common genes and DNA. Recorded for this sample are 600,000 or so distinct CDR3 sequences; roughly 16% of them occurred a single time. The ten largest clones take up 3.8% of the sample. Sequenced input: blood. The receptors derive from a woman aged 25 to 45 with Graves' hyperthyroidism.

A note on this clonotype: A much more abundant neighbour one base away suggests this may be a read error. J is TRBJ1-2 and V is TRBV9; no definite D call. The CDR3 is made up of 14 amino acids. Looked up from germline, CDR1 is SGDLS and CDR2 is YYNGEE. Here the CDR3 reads CASNVAPESYGYTF. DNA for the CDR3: TGTGCCAGCAACGTAGCTCCGGAGTCCTATGGCTACACCTTC.

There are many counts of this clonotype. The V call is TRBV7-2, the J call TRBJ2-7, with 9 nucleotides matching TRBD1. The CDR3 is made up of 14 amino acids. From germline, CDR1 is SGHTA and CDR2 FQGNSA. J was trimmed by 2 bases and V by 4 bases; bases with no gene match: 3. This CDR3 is CASSYGQGTYEQYF. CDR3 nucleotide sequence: TGTGCCAGCAGCTATGGACAGGGGACCTACGAGCAGTACTTC. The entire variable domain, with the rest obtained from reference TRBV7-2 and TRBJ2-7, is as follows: GAGVSQSPSNKVTEKGKDVELRCDPISGHTALYWYRQSLGQGLEFLIYFQGNSAPDKSGLPSDRFSAERTGGSVSTLTIQRTQQEDSAVYLCASSYGQGTYEQYFGPGTRLTVT.

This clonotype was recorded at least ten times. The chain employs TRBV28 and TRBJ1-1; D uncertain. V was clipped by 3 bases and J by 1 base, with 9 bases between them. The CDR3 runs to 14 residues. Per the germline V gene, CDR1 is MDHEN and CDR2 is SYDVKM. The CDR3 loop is CASSFPYRNTEAFF. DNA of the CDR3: TGTGCCAGCAGTTTTCCCTACAGGAACACTGAAGCTTTCTTT.

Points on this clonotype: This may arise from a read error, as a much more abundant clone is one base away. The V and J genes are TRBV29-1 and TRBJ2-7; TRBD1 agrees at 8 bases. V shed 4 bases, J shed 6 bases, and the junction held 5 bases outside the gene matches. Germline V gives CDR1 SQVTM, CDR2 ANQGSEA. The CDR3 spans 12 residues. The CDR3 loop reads CSVVGQGSEQYF. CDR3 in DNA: TGCAGCGTTGTAGGACAGGGCTCCGAGCAGTACTTC.

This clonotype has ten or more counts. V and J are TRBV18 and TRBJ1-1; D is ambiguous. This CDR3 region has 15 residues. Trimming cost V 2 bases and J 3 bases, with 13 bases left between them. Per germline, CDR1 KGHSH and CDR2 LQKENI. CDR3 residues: CASSPSQRADTEAFF. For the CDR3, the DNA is TGTGCCAGCTCACCATCGCAACGGGCCGACACTGAAGCTTTCTTT.

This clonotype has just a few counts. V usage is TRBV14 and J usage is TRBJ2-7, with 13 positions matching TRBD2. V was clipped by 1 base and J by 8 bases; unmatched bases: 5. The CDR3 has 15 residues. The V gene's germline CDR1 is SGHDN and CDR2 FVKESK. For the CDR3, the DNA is TGTGCCAGCAGCCAAGGACTAGCGGGAGGTCTTAAGCAGTACTTC. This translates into CASSQGLAGGLKQYF.

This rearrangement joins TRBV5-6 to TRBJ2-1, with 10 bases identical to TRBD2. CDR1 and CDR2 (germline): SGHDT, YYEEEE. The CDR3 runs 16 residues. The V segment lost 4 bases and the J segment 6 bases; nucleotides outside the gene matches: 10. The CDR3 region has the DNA TGTGCCAGCAGCACCCGCAGGGGACTAGCGTCCAATGAGCAGTTCTTC. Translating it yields CASSTRRGLASNEQFF.

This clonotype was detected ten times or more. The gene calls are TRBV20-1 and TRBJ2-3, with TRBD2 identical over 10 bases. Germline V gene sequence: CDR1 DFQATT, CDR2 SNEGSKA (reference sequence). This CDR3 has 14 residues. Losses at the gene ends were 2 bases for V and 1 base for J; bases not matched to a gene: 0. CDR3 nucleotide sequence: TGCAGTGCTAGACTAGCGGGAGGCACAGATACGCAGTATTTT. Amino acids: CSARLAGGTDTQYF.

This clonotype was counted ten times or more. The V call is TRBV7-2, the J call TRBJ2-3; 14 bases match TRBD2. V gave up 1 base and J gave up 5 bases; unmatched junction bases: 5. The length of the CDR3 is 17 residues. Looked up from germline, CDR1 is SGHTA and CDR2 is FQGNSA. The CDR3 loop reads CASSLVGTSGRRDTQYF. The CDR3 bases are TGTGCCAGCAGCTTAGTGGGGACTAGCGGGAGACGAGATACGCAGTATTTT.

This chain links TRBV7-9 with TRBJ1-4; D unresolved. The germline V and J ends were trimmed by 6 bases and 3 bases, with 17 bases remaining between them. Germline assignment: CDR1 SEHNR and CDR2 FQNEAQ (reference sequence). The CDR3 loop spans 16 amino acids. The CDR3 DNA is TGTGCCAGCAGTTTAACATTGGGTCGTTCTAATGAAAAACTGTTTTTT. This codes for CASSLTLGRSNEKLFF.

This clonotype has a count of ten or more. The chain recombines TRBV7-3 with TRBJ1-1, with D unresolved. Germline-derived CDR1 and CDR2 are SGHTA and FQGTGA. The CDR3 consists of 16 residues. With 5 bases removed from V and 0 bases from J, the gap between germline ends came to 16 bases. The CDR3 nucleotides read TGTGCCAGCAGCCTTATTAGGGCAGGTATGAACACTGAAGCTTTCTTT. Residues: CASSLIRAGMNTEAFF.

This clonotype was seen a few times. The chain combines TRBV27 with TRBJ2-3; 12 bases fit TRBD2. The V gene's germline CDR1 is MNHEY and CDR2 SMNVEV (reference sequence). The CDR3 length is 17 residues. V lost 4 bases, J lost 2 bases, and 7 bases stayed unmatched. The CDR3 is CASSSGLAGLHTDTQYF. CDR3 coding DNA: TGTGCCAGCAGTTCCGGACTAGCGGGGCTGCACACAGATACGCAGTATTTT.

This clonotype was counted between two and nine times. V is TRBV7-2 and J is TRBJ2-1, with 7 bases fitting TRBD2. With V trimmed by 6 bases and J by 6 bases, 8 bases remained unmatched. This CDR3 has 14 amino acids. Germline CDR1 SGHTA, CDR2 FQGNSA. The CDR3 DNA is TGTGCCAGCAGGACCGGGACTACACCCAATGAGCAGTTCTTC. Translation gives CASRTGTTPNEQFF.

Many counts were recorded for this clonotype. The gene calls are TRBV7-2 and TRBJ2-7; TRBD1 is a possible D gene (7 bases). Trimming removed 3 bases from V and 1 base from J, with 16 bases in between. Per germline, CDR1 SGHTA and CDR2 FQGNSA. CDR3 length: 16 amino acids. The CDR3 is CASSLGGGGFSYEQYF. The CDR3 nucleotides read TGTGCCAGCAGCTTGGGTGGAGGGGGCTTTTCCTACGAGCAGTACTTC.

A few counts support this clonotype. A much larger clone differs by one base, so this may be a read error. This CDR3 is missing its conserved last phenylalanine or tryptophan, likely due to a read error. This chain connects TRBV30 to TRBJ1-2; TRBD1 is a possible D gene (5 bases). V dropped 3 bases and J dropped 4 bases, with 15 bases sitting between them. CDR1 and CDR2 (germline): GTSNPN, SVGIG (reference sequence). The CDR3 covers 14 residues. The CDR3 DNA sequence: TGTGCCTGGAGAGCAGACAGCGAATTCTATGGCTACACCCTC. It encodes CAWRADSEFYGYTL.

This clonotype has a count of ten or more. The CDR3 is CASSLERLVEQYF. Written as DNA, the CDR3 is TGCGCCAGCAGCTTGGAACGTTTGGTCGAGCAGTACTTC. This sequence joins TRBV5-1 and TRBJ2-7; D is undetermined. Trimming cost V 0 bases and J 6 bases, with 10 bases left between them. CDR1 and CDR2 from the germline V gene are SGHRS and YFSETQ. This CDR3 is 13 amino acids long.

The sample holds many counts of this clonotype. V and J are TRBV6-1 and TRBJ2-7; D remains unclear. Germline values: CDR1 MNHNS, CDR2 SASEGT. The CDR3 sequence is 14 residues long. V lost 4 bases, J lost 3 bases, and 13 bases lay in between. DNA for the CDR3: TGTGCCAGCAGTGTGGGTTCCAGTCGCTACGAGCAGTACTTC. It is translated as CASSVGSSRYEQYF.

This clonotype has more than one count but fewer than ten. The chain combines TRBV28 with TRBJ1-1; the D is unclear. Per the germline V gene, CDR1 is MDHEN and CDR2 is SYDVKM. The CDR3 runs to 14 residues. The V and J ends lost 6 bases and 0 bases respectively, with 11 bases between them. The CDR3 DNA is TGTGCCAGCAGCCAGACTGTGATGAACACTGAAGCTTTCTTT. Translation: CASSQTVMNTEAFF.

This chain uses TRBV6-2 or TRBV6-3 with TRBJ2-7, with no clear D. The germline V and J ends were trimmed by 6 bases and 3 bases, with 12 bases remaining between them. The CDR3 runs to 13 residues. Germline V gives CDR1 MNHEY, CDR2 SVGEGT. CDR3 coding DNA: TGTGCCAGCAGCAGACTGGGAAACTACGAGCAGTACTTC. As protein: CASSRLGNYEQYF.

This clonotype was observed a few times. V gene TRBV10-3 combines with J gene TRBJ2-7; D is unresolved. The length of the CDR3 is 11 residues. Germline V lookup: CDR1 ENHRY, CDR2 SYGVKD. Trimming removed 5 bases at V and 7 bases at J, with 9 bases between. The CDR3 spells CAISTTEEQYF. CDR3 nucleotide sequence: TGTGCCATCAGTACCACGGAGGAGCAGTACTTC.

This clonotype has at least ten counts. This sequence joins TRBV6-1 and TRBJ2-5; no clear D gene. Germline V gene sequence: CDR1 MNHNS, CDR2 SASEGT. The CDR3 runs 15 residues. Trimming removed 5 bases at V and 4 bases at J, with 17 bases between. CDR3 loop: CASSPPSDIGETQYF. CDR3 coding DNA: TGTGCCAGCAGTCCTCCCTCCGACATCGGAGAGACCCAGTACTTC.

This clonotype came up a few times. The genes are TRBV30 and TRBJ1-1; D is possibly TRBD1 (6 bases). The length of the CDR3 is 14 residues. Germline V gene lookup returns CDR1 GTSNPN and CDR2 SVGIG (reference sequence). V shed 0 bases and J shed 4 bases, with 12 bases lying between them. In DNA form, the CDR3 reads TGTGCCTGGAGTGTGAGGGGAGGGGGCACTGAAGCTTTCTTT. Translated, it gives CAWSVRGGGTEAFF. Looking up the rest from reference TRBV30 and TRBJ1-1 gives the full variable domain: SQTIHQWPATLVQPVGSPLSLECTVEGTSNPNLYWYRQAAGRGLQLLFYSVGIGQISSEVPQNLSASRPQDRQFILSSKKLLLSDSGFYLCAWSVRGGGTEAFFGQGTRLTVV.

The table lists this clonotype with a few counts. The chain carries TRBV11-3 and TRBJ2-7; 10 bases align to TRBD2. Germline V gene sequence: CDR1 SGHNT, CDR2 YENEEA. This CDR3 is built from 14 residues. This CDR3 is CASNRGLADYEQYF. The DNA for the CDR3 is TGTGCTAGTAATCGAGGACTAGCGGACTACGAGCAGTACTTC.

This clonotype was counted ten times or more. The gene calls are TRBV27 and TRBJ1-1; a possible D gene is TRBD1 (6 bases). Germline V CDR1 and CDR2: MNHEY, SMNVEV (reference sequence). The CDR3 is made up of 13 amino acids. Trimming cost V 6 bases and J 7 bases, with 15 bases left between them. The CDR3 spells CASSLGGVNEAFF. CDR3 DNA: TGTGCCAGCAGCCTCGGGGGCGTGAATGAAGCTTTCTTT.

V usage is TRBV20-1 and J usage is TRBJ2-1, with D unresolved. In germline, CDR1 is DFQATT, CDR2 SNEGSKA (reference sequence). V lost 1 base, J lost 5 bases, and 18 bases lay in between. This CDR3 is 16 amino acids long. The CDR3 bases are TGCAGTGCTAGAGCCGCCCTCTACGACTTGGACAATGAGCAGTTCTTC. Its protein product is CSARAALYDLDNEQFF.

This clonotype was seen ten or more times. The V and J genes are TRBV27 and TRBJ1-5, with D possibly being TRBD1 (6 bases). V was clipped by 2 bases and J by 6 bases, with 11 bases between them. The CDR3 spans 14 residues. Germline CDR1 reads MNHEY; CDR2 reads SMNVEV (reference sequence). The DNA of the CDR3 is TGTGCCAGCAGTTTAGAAGGAGGGGGTCAGCCCCAGCATTTT. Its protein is CASSLEGGGQPQHF.